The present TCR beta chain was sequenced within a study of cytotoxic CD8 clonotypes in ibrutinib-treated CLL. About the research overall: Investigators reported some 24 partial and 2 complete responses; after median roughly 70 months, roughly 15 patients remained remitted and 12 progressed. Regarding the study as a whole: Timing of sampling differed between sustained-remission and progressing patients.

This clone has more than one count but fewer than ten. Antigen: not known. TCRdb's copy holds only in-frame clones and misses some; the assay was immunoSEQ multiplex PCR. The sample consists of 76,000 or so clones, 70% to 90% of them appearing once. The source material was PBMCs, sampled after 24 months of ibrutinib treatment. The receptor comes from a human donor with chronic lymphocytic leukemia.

CDR3 nucleotides: TGTGCCAGCTCAATAGACAGTAGCAATCAGCCCCAGCATTTT. Protein sequence: CASSIDSSNQPQHF. The genes are TRBV18 and TRBJ1-5; possibly TRBD1 for D (5 bases). This CDR3 is 14 amino acids long. Germline-derived CDR1 and CDR2 are KGHSH and LQKENI. The V and J ends lost 5 bases and 0 bases respectively, with 8 bases between them.